The present TCR beta chain was sequenced within a study of blood T cell repertoires in COVID-19 (TCRdb year 2020). Some background on the complete study: The collaborator samples originated in the United States, Italy and Spain and spanned the acute and convalescent phases of COVID-19. The prospective study material was composed of cDNA or gDNA derived from T cells, B-cell-depleted T cells, or PBMCs. The dataset comprised deeply sampled blood TCRbeta repertoires from subjects exposed to, actively infected with, or recovered from COVID-19. A freely available public database, intended as a resource for researchers studying the immune response to SARS-CoV-2, is where the repertoires were released. Samples were obtained from the ongoing ImmuneRACE study (first 160 participants) and from some 1,300 subjects provided by 6 global collaborators. Nearly every sample came with metadata listing a de-identified subject ID, COVID-19 status, age in years and sex. Where HLA class I and class II types were available, the types were taken from metadata supplied by the sample provider, not from assay-based typing. Here is what the overall study found, with its caveats: The amount of clinical and demographic metadata varied by source and participant and was provided uncurated.

TCRbeta CDR3 regions were amplified from genomic DNA by means of the immunoSEQ Assay, a bias-controlled multiplex PCR. On the authors' methods: The number of nucleated cells in each sample was estimated by amplification of reference gene primers within the assay. Sequence reads were collapsed and filtered to measure the absolute abundance of every unique TCRbeta CDR3 rearrangement. For each sample, productive Simpson clonality was calculated as the square root of Simpson's diversity index over productive rearrangements. TCRdb obtained this table from immuneACCESS and retained in-frame rearrangements with V and J assigned. These tables miss some clones; where compared with another copy, unresolved V genes account for less than half of the shortfall, and the remainder is unexplained. V and J calls and clone size come straight from that table; D and trimming were deduced from the DNA. The sample yields roughly 230,000 clones; over 70% were counted once. Just over 8.5% of the sample belongs to the ten largest clones.

Each collaborating institution followed its own protocols to collect whole blood in K2EDTA tubes. For TCRbeta analysis, collaborator samples were shipped as frozen whole blood, as isolated PBMCs, or as DNA extracted from either sample type. V trim: 6 bases; J trim: 1 base; unmatched bases: 3. The CDR3 goes from the cysteine to the phenylalanine over 14 residues. Only the CDR3 part of the read is kept: 42 bases, read in frame from the first base. CDR1 and CDR2 (LNHDA, SQIVND) derive from the germline V gene (reference sequence). As regards this clone: Its antigen is unknown. No base quality information exists; no much larger clone differs at one position.

Sequenced material: peripheral blood. The V and J genes are TRBV19 and TRBJ1-5, and TRBD1 matches 7 of the central bases. This TCR was sampled from a man aged 35 to 55 with active or convalescent COVID-19. The CDR3 sequence is CASRPTGSNQPQHF. The nucleotide sequence reads TGTGCCAGTAGACCGACAGGGAGCAATCAGCCCCAGCATTTT.